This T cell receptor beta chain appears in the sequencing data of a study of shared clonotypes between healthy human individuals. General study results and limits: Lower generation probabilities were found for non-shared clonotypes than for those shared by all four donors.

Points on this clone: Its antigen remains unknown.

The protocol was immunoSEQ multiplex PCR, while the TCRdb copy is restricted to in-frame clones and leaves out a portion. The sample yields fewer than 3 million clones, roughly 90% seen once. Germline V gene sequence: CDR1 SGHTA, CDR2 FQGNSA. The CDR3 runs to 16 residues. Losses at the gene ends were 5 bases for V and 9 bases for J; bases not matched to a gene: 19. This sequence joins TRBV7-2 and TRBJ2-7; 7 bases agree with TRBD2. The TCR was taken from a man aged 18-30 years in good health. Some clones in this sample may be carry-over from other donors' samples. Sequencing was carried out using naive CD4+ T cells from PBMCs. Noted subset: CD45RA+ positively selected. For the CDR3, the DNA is TGTGCCAGCAGCCACAAAAGTGGGGCGGGAGCTCTCGGGCAGTACTTC. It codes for CASSHKSGAGALGQYF.